The T cell receptor (beta chain) under discussion was sequenced for a study of blood T cell repertoires in COVID-19. The wider study: Spain, Italy and the United States supplied samples that represented acute and convalescent COVID-19. Nucleic acid was either cDNA or gDNA, and it came from T cells, B-cell-depleted T cells, or PBMCs.

As originally analysed: The assay estimated nucleated cells by amplifying reference gene primers. Repertoires were generated with immunoSEQ multiplex PCR, while TCRdb's copy carries only in-frame clones and drops some. V, J and clone size derive from that table, while D and trimming were established from the DNA sequence. Of 85,000 to 90,000 clones in the sample, around nine tenths were seen once. The CDR3 length is 16 residues. Germline assignment: CDR1 ENHRY and CDR2 SYGVKD. V shed 2 bases and J 2 bases; nucleotides not matched to a gene: 5. The source is a man of 80 years or more with active or convalescent COVID-19. The genes are TRBV10-3 and TRBJ2-2; 7 bases are a match to TRBD2. The material sequenced was peripheral blood. Here the CDR3 reads CAISERASGNTGELFF. DNA for the CDR3: TGTGCCATCAGTGAGCGCGCTAGCGGAAACACCGGGGAGCTGTTTTTT.